The 32 T cell receptor beta chains reported below all come from one sample, sequenced in a study of HIV-infected patients and healthy controls. TCRdb re-derived calls from the 5' RACE reads in MiXCR, one entry per CDR3 protein. The table records about 67,000 distinct CDR3 sequences, 16% of them present only once. The sample was CD4+ T cells from blood. The receptor set was obtained from a human donor in good health.

This clonotype has at least ten counts. The V gene is TRBV7-3, the J gene TRBJ1-6; no clear D. In germline, CDR1 is SGHTA, CDR2 FQGTGA. CDR3 length: 13 amino acids. Trimming shortened V by 2 bases and J by 6 bases, and 5 bases separated the two germline ends. The CDR3 reads CASSLSPNSPLHF. CDR3 in DNA: TGTGCCAGCAGCTTATCACCTAATTCACCCCTCCACTTT.

At least ten counts were recorded for this clonotype. This rearrangement joins TRBV20-1 to TRBJ2-3, with D tentatively TRBD1 (5 bases). The V gene lost 3 bases and the J gene lost 2 bases, with 12 bases spanning the gap. The CDR3 runs 14 residues. Germline CDR1 is DFQATT and CDR2 is SNEGSKA (reference sequence). The CDR3 sequence: CSARTAFVTDTQYF. The CDR3 DNA is TGCAGTGCTAGGACAGCCTTTGTCACAGATACGCAGTATTTT.

This clonotype has more than one count but fewer than ten. This rearrangement joins TRBV5-1 to TRBJ2-7; D is possibly TRBD1 (9 bases). V was trimmed by 2 bases and J by 2 bases, leaving 26 bases between them. CDR1 and CDR2 (germline): SGHRS, YFSETQ. The CDR3 contains 19 residues. CDR3 protein: CASSFRETGGTGFPYEQYF. CDR3 bases: TGCGCCAGCAGCTTCAGGGAGACGGGAGGGACAGGGTTCCCCTACGAGCAGTACTTC. The complete variable domain, with remaining parts taken from reference TRBV5-1 and TRBJ2-7, reads KAGVTQTPRYLIKTRGQQVTLSCSPISGHRSVSWYQQTPGQGLQFLFEYFSETQRNKGNFPGRFSGRQFSNSRSEMNVSTLELGDSALYLCASSFRETGGTGFPYEQYFGPGTRLTVT.

This clonotype was detected once. An end of the junction does not agree with germline; a read error may underlie this. This chain uses TRBV7-7 with TRBJ2-1; 7 positions agree with TRBD2. Germline assignment: CDR1 SSHAT and CDR2 FNYEAQ (reference sequence). This CDR3 comprises 15 residues. CDR3 nucleotides: TGTGCTAGCAGCCCACAAGCGGGACCCTACAATGAGAAGTTCTTC. It is translated as CASSPQAGPYNEKFF.

This clonotype was picked up many times. An end of the junction differs from the germline gene, which may be a read error. This chain links TRBV4-3 with TRBJ1-5; a weak D match, TRBD1 (6 bases). The CDR3 consists of 19 residues. Germline V gene data show CDR1 as LGHNA and CDR2 as YSLEER. Here the CDR3 reads CASTQRRTVDKYSNQPQHF. CDR3 coding DNA: TGCGCCAGCACCCAAAGGCGGACAGTCGATAAGTATAGCAATCAGCCCCAGCATTTT.

The rearrangement joins TRBV10-3 to TRBJ1-5; D might be TRBD1 (5 bases). There are 13 residues in the CDR3. Deletions cut 4 bases from V and 4 bases from J, with 8 bases between. The germline V gene encodes CDR1 ENHRY and CDR2 SYGVKD. Here the CDR3 DNA reads TGTGCCATCAGTGGACAGCCGAATCAGCCCCAGCATTTT. Residues: CAISGQPNQPQHF.

The chain has TRBV28 and TRBJ1-1; the match to TRBD1 covers 9 bases. This CDR3 comprises 16 residues. The germline gives CDR1 MDHEN, CDR2 SYDVKM. V was pared by 6 bases and J by 3 bases, with 11 bases of the junction left unmatched. The chain's CDR3 is CASRSGTGFRDTEAFF. Here the CDR3 DNA reads TGTGCCAGCAGATCCGGGACAGGGTTTAGGGACACTGAAGCTTTCTTT.

The rearrangement joins TRBV12-3 or TRBV12-4 to TRBJ1-2; TRBD1 matches 9 bases. The CDR3 sequence is 14 residues long. J was trimmed by 5 bases and V by 6 bases; bases with no gene match: 7. For the CDR3, the DNA is TGTGCCAGCAGCCCACAGGGGGCAGGGTATGGCTACACCTTC. This codes for CASSPQGAGYGYTF.

This clonotype was seen ten or more times. The V call is TRBV29-1, the J call TRBJ1-5; possibly TRBD1 for D (6 bases). Germline V gene lookup returns CDR1 SQVTM and CDR2 ANQGSEA. CDR3 length equals 14 residues. V lost 4 bases, J lost 1 base, and 11 bases lay in between. CDR3 amino acids: CSVAEGGSNQPQHF. The CDR3 DNA reads TGCAGCGTTGCGGAGGGGGGAAGCAATCAGCCCCAGCATTTT.

The V and J genes are TRBV29-1 and TRBJ1-1; maybe TRBD1 (5 bases). V lost 7 bases to trimming and J lost 12 bases, with 12 bases between them. In germline, CDR1 is SQVTM, CDR2 ANQGSEA. This CDR3 spans 9 amino acids. The CDR3 coding sequence is TGCAGCGCTGGACACGGGCCTTTCTTT. Translation gives CSAGHGPFF.

The chain recombines TRBV5-6 with TRBJ2-7; 13 bases align to TRBD2. Germline V gene data show CDR1 as SGHDT and CDR2 as YYEEEE. V was clipped by 0 bases and J by 3 bases; unmatched bases: 0. CDR3 length equals 15 residues. The CDR3 region is CASSLGTSGSYEQYF. The CDR3, as DNA: TGTGCCAGCAGCTTGGGGACTAGCGGGAGCTACGAGCAGTACTTC.

The gene calls are TRBV20-1 and TRBJ2-2; no clear D gene. Deletions cut 1 base from V and 0 bases from J, with 3 bases between. The germline V gene has CDR1 DFQATT and CDR2 SNEGSKA (reference sequence). The length of the CDR3 is 13 residues. The CDR3 loop is CSARGPNTGELFF. Here the CDR3 DNA reads TGCAGTGCTAGAGGCCCGAACACCGGGGAGCTGTTTTTT.

The V call is TRBV24-1, the J call TRBJ2-1, with 9 bases that match TRBD2. V gave up 3 bases and J gave up 7 bases; unmatched junction bases: 9. Germline loops: CDR1 KGHDR, CDR2 SFDVKD. CDR3 size: 16 residues. CDR3 loop: CATSDAGGGLGNEQFF. The CDR3 DNA reads as TGTGCCACCAGTGATGCGGGAGGGGGCTTGGGAAATGAGCAGTTCTTC.

The chain is built from TRBV19 and TRBJ2-7; D gene uncertain. V was trimmed by 5 bases and J by 2 bases, leaving 16 bases between them. The CDR3 is made up of 15 amino acids. Germline V gene data show CDR1 as LNHDA and CDR2 as SQIVND (reference sequence). The CDR3 protein is CASSPPVAAAYEQYF. The CDR3 coding sequence is TGTGCCAGTAGTCCTCCCGTGGCGGCTGCCTACGAGCAGTACTTC.

With regard to this clonotype: A much larger clone is a single base away; this may be a read error. V is TRBV3-1 and J is TRBJ2-3; 10 nucleotides match TRBD2. CDR1 LGHDT and CDR2 YNNKEL come from the germline V gene (reference sequence). The CDR3 sequence is 13 residues long. This chain's CDR3 is CTSSQRGGSTQYF. For the CDR3, the DNA is TGTACCAGCAGCCAGCGGGGGGGGAGTACGCAGTATTTT.

The genes are TRBV7-8 and TRBJ2-5, with D unresolved. CDR3 length: 14 amino acids. V lost 3 bases, J lost 2 bases, and 10 bases lay in between. CDR1 and CDR2 (germline): SGHVS, FQNEAQ. This CDR3 reads CASSFRWVQETQYF. The DNA for the CDR3 is TGTGCCAGCAGCTTCAGATGGGTACAAGAGACCCAGTACTTC.

This clonotype was recorded a few times. The chain uses TRBV3-1 and TRBJ2-2; D remains ambiguous. Trimming pared 0 bases from V and 5 bases from J, leaving 7 bases between. This CDR3 comprises 14 residues. CDR1 is LGHDT and CDR2 is YNNKEL in the germline V gene (reference sequence). CDR3 residues: CASSQDVGTGELFF. In DNA form, the CDR3 reads TGTGCCAGCAGCCAAGATGTGGGAACCGGGGAGCTGTTTTTT.

This chain joins TRBV6-1 and TRBJ2-6, with D perhaps matching TRBD1 or TRBD2 (6 bases each). There are 17 residues in the CDR3. Germline CDR1 MNHNS, CDR2 SASEGT. V was shortened by 2 bases and J by 0 bases, with 11 bases between the two germline ends. CDR3 region: CASSEPGAPSGANVLTF. The CDR3 DNA reads TGTGCCAGCAGTGAACCGGGGGCCCCCTCTGGGGCCAACGTCCTGACTTTC.

This clonotype was counted ten times or more. The chain uses TRBV28 and TRBJ2-6; TRBD2 might be the D (5 bases). The V and J ends lost 7 bases and 0 bases respectively, with 10 bases between them. The CDR3 has 15 residues. CDR1 and CDR2 (germline): MDHEN, SYDVKM. The CDR3 loop is CASTRTVSGANVLTF. Written as DNA, the CDR3 is TGTGCCAGCACCCGGACTGTCTCTGGGGCCAACGTCCTGACTTTC.

The rearrangement joins TRBV6-2 or TRBV6-3 to TRBJ1-5; 7 bases are shared with TRBD1. The CDR3 is made up of 14 amino acids. The germline gives CDR1 MNHEY, CDR2 SVGEGT. With V trimmed by 6 bases and J by 6 bases, 8 bases remained unmatched. The CDR3 protein is CASSRGQVAQPQHF. The CDR3 bases are TGTGCCAGCAGCCGCGGACAGGTCGCTCAGCCCCAGCATTTT.

The V gene is TRBV7-2, the J gene TRBJ1-2; D is unresolved. The germline V and J ends were trimmed by 1 base and 3 bases, with 12 bases remaining between them. Germline lookup yields CDR1 SGHTA and CDR2 FQGNSA. This CDR3 has 15 amino acids. CDR3 sequence (DNA): TGTGCCAGCAGCTTAGTCGTTAGAACCGACTATGGCTACACCTTC. Amino acids: CASSLVVRTDYGYTF.

This rearrangement joins TRBV7-2 to TRBJ1-1, with D tentatively TRBD1 (5 bases). The germline V gene encodes CDR1 SGHTA and CDR2 FQGNSA. The CDR3 contains 15 residues. V was clipped by 0 bases and J by 8 bases, with 16 bases between them. CDR3 coding DNA: TGTGCCAGCAGCTTAGCGGCAGGGCTCTTCAAGGAAGCTTTCTTT. It translates to CASSLAAGLFKEAFF.

This clonotype was observed a few times. The chain employs TRBV6-2 or TRBV6-3 and TRBJ1-1, with D perhaps TRBD1 (5 bases). CDR3 length: 14 residues. Trimming shortened V by 6 bases and J by 8 bases, and 19 bases separated the two germline ends. Germline V gene lookup returns CDR1 MNHEY and CDR2 SVGEGT. The CDR3 loop reads CASRSSGLAGEAFF. The DNA of the CDR3 is TGTGCCAGCAGGAGCTCAGGGTTGGCGGGGGAAGCTTTCTTT.

The V and J genes are TRBV2 and TRBJ1-5; D is uncertain. This CDR3 comprises 14 residues. From germline, CDR1 is SNHLY and CDR2 FYNNEI. V dropped 2 bases and J dropped 1 base, with 6 bases sitting between them. This CDR3 reads CASSEWSSNQPQHF. CDR3 nucleotides: TGTGCCAGCAGTGAATGGTCGAGCAATCAGCCCCAGCATTTT.

The rearrangement uses TRBV11-3 and TRBJ2-3, with unresolved D. The CDR3 consists of 14 residues. The germline gives CDR1 SGHNT, CDR2 YENEEA. V was clipped by 6 bases and J by 0 bases, with 10 bases between them. The CDR3 sequence: CASSLLASTDTQYF. DNA for the CDR3: TGTGCCAGCAGTCTGTTAGCTAGCACAGATACGCAGTATTTT.

Many counts were recorded for this clonotype. The genes are TRBV7-2 and TRBJ2-1, with 13 bases lining up with TRBD2. Germline CDR1 and CDR2: SGHTA and FQGNSA. The CDR3 runs 14 residues. The V and J ends lost 4 bases and 9 bases, in that order; junction bases with no gene match: 3. CDR3 nucleotide sequence: TGTGCCAGCAGCTCGCGGACTAGCGGGGGTGAGCAGTTCTTC. Protein product: CASSSRTSGGEQFF.

The sample holds a few counts of this clonotype. The chain employs TRBV7-2 and TRBJ2-7; TRBD1 aligns across 9 bases. The CDR3 is 15 residues long. After removal of 5 bases from V and 4 bases from J, the junction contained 9 bases not matched to a gene. Germline assignment: CDR1 SGHTA and CDR2 FQGNSA. In nucleotides, the CDR3 is TGTGCCAGCAGCAAAACCGCGGGACAGGGTTACGAGCAGTACTTC. It translates to CASSKTAGQGYEQYF.

In this sample, this clonotype turned up many times. The chain has TRBV10-3 and TRBJ2-3, with D unclear. The ends were cut back, 6 bases at V and 0 bases at J, with 10 bases in the middle. In germline, CDR1 is ENHRY, CDR2 SYGVKD. This CDR3 region has 14 residues. The CDR3 is CAIRTSSSTDTQYF. The CDR3 DNA follows: TGTGCCATCAGGACTTCGTCTAGCACAGATACGCAGTATTTT.

This clonotype has a handful of counts. The chain has TRBV20-1 and TRBJ2-1; a possible D gene is TRBD1 (7 bases). Germline V gene sequence: CDR1 DFQATT, CDR2 SNEGSKA (reference sequence). This CDR3 comprises 14 residues. V shed 5 bases and J shed 2 bases, with 13 bases lying between them. Here the CDR3 reads CSAYQGGTYNEQFF. CDR3 DNA sequence: TGCAGTGCTTACCAGGGGGGAACCTACAATGAGCAGTTCTTC.

V is TRBV4-1 and J is TRBJ1-1; no clear D. The CDR3 is 16 residues long. V lost 0 bases to trimming and J lost 0 bases, with 11 bases between them. CDR1 is MGHRA and CDR2 is YSYEKL in the germline V gene. The CDR3 DNA reads TGCGCCAGCAGCCAAGATAAAAGGGCTATGAACACTGAAGCTTTCTTT. It specifies CASSQDKRAMNTEAFF.

The chain uses TRBV30 and TRBJ1-5; D ambiguous. Germline V gene sequence: CDR1 GTSNPN, CDR2 SVGIG (reference sequence). Trimming stripped 2 bases from V and 3 bases from J, with 8 bases between. The CDR3 runs to 13 residues. CDR3 region: CAWSWRPNQPQHF. The CDR3 DNA sequence: TGTGCCTGGAGTTGGCGGCCCAATCAGCCCCAGCATTTT.

This sequence joins TRBV19 and TRBJ2-1; D uncertain. The CDR3 runs 12 residues. V lost 3 bases, J lost 6 bases, and 6 bases lay in between. Germline V gene lookup returns CDR1 LNHDA and CDR2 SQIVND (reference sequence). The CDR3 reads CASSIRGNEQFF. The CDR3 nucleotides are TGTGCCAGTAGTATCCGAGGCAATGAGCAGTTCTTC. Looking up the rest from reference TRBV19 and TRBJ2-1 gives the full variable domain: DGGITQSPKYLFRKEGQNVTLSCEQNLNHDAMYWYRQDPGQGLRLIYYSQIVNDFQKGDIAEGYSVSREKKESFPLTVTSAQKNPTAFYLCASSIRGNEQFFGPGTRLTVL.